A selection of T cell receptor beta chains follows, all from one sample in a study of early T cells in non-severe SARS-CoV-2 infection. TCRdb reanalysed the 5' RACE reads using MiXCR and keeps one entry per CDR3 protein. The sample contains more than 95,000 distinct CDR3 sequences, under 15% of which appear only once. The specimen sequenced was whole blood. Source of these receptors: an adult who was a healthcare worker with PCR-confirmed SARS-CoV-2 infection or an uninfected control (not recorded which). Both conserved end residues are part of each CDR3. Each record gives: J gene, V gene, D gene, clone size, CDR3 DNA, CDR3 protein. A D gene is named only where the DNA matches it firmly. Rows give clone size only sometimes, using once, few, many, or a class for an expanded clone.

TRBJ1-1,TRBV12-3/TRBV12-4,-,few,TGTGCCAGCAGTTTTGGCCCGCCTGAAGCTTTCTTT,CASSFGPPEAFF
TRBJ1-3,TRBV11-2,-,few,TGTGCCAGCAGCTGGGACTCTGGAAACACCATATATTTT,CASSWDSGNTIYF
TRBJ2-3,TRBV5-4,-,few,TGTGCCAGCAGCTCTTCCACCAGCCGCACAGATACGCAGTATTTT,CASSSSTSRTDTQYF
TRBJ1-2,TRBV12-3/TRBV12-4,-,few,TGTGCCAGCAGCGGCCCGCCAGGAGACTATGGCTACACCTTC,CASSGPPGDYGYTF
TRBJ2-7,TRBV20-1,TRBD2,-,TGCAGTGCCAGGGAGGGTATAAGCTACGGGCAGTACTTC,CSAREGISYGQYF
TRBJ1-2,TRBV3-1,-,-,TGTGCCAGCAGCCAAGATAGTGGGGGCTACACCTTC,CASSQDSGGYTF
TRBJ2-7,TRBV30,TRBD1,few,TGTGCCTCAACTCCGGGACAGGGGGAGTTCCACTACGAGCAGTACTTC,CASTPGQGEFHYEQYF
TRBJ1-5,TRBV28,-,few,TGTGCCAGCAGTTTCCCGGGGACCACTAGCAATCAGCCCCAGCATTTT,CASSFPGTTSNQPQHF
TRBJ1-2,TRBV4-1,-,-,TGCGCCAGCAGCCAAGTAGGCAGGGCTCGTGGCTACACCTTC,CASSQVGRARGYTF
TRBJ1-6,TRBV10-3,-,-,TGTGCCACCCGAAATTCCGGCGGTTCACCCCTCCACTTT,CATRNSGGSPLHF
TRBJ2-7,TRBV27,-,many,TGTGCCAGCAGCACTGGGGGATACGAGCAGTACTTC,CASSTGGYEQYF
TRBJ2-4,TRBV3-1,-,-,TGTGCCAGCAGCTTCCGGGTCCCTAAAGGCGGCATTCAGTACTTC,CASSFRVPKGGIQYF
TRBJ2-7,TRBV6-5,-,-,TGTGCCAGCAAACCGACAGGCGCCCACGAGCAGTACTTC,CASKPTGAHEQYF
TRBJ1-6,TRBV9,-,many,TGTGCCAGCAGCGTGGGGGGCCTACCCCTCCACTTT,CASSVGGLPLHF
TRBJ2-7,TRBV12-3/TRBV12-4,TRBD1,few,TGTGCCAGCAGTTCCAGGACAGGGGGCTTAGGCGAGCAGTACTTC,CASSSRTGGLGEQYF
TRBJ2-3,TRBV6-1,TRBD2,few,TGTGCCAGCGCAGCGGGGGAGTTCACAGATACGCAGTATTTT,CASAAGEFTDTQYF
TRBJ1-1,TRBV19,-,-,TGTGCCAGTAGGGGGCAATACGCCACTGAAGCTTTCTTT,CASRGQYATEAFF
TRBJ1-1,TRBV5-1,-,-,TGCGCCAGCAGCTCGAACAGCTTGAACACTGAAGCTTTCTTT,CASSSNSLNTEAFF
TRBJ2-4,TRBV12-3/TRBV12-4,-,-,TGTGCCAGCAGTTTAGGGGTTAACGAAAACATTCAGTACTTC,CASSLGVNENIQYF
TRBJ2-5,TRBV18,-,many,TGTGCCAGCAGCCCCAGGGAGACCCAGTACTTC,CASSPRETQYF
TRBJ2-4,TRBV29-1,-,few,TGCAGCGTGGAAAAGGACAGCGGAAACATTCAGTACTTC,CSVEKDSGNIQYF
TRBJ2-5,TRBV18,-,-,TGTGCCAGCTCCCCGGATGGCGCCGAGACCCAGTACTTC,CASSPDGAETQYF
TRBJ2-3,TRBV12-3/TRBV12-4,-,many,TGTGCCAGCAGTCCGGTGGGAGGCTATAGCACAGATACGCAGTATTTT,CASSPVGGYSTDTQYF
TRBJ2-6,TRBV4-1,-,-,TGCGCCAGCAGCAGATTTGGGAGTCCCGCTGGGGCCAACGTCCTGACTTTC,CASSRFGSPAGANVLTF
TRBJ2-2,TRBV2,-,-,TGTGCCACAAGTCGGGGTAACACCGGGGAGCTGTTTTTT,CATSRGNTGELFF
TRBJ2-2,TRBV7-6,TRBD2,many,TGTGCCAGCACCCAACAGGCTAGCGGGGGGAGCGGGGAGCTGTTTTTT,CASTQQASGGSGELFF
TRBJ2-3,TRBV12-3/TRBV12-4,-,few,TGTGCCAGCAGTTTTCTCCGGGGCCCCACAGATACGCAGTATTTT,CASSFLRGPTDTQYF
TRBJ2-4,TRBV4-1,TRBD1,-,TGCGCCAGCAGCCAAGTTTCAGGGGGTAAAGGAAACATTCAGTACTTC,CASSQVSGGKGNIQYF
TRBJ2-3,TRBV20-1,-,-,TGCAGTGCTAGAGATCTCCGGGGGACTAGCACAGATACGCAGTATTTT,CSARDLRGTSTDTQYF
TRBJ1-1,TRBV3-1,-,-,TGTGCCAGCAGCCAAGAAGGGTCTGAAGCTTTCTTT,CASSQEGSEAFF
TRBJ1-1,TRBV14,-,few,TGTGCCAGCAGCCAGTTGGGACGGAGGAACACTGAAGCTTTCTTT,CASSQLGRRNTEAFF
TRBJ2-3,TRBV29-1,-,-,TGCAGCGGGGGGCCGGGCACAGATACGCAGTATTTT,CSGGPGTDTQYF
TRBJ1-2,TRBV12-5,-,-,TGTGCTAGTGCCCCTACCCCCAGATCTAACTATGGCTACACCTTC,CASAPTPRSNYGYTF
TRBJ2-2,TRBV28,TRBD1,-,TGTGCCAGCAGCCTCTGGGACAGGATGAACACCGGGGAGCTGTTTTTT,CASSLWDRMNTGELFF
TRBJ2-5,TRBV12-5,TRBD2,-,TGTGCTAGTGGTTTGGTACTCGAGTGGCCTAGCGGAGGGCAAGAGACCCAGTACTTC,CASGLVLEWPSGGQETQYF
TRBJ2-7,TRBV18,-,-,TGTGCCAGCTCCCGTGACAGGAGACCCTACGAGCAGTACTTC,CASSRDRRPYEQYF
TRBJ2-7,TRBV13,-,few,TGTGCCAGCAGTTCTACGAAGAGCGGGTACTACGAGCAGTACTTC,CASSSTKSGYYEQYF
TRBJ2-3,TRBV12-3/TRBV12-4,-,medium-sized,TGTGCCAGCAGATCTAGCGTCACAGATACGCAGTATTTT,CASRSSVTDTQYF
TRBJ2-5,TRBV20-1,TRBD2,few,TGCAGTGCGCCACTCGGCGGGGGGGCCACAGAGACCCAGTACTTC,CSAPLGGGATETQYF
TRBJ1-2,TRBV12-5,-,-,TGTGCTAGTGGTCCGACCGTAGAGAATGGCTACACCTTC,CASGPTVENGYTF
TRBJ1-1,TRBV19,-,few,TGTGCCAGTAGGGGGGTAGATACTGAAGCTTTCTTT,CASRGVDTEAFF
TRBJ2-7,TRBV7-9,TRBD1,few,TGTGCCAGCAGCTTGGGACAGGCCCCCTACGAGCAGTACTTC,CASSLGQAPYEQYF
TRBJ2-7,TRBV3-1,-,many,TGTGCCAGCAGCCCCTCCGGGACTTCGAGCGAGCAGTACTTC,CASSPSGTSSEQYF
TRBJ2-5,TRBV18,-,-,TGTGCCAGCTCACCACCCGCCAGGGCGAAAGAGACCCAGTACTTC,CASSPPARAKETQYF
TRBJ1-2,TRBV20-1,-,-,TGCAGTGCTAGTGGCGGTGGGGAGGGACGCTCCTACGGCTACACCTTC,CSASGGGEGRSYGYTF
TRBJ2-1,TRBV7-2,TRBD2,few,TGTGCCAGCAGCTTAGACCCCGGACTAGCGGTCTACAATGAGCAGTTCTTC,CASSLDPGLAVYNEQFF
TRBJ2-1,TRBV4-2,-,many,TGTGCCAGCAGCCATCCTATAGGAGGGGACTCCTACAATGAGCAGTTCTTC,CASSHPIGGDSYNEQFF